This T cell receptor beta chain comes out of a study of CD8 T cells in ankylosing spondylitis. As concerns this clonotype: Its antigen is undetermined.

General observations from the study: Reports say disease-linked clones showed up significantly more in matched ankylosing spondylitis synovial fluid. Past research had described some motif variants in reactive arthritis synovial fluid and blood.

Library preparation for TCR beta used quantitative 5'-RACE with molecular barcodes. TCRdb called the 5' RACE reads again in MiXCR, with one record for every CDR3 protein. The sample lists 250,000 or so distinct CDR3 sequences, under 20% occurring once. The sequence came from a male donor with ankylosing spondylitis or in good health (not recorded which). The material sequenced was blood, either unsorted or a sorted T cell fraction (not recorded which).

The chain's CDR3 is CASSRRLAGGPDTQYF. The CDR3, as DNA: TGTGCCAGCAGCCGGCGACTAGCGGGAGGCCCAGATACGCAGTATTTT. This chain links TRBV11-2 with TRBJ2-3; the match to TRBD2 covers 13 bases. The germline CDR1 and CDR2 sequences are SGHAT and FQNNGV. The CDR3 totals 16 residues. Losses at the gene ends were 5 bases for V and 4 bases for J; bases not matched to a gene: 6.